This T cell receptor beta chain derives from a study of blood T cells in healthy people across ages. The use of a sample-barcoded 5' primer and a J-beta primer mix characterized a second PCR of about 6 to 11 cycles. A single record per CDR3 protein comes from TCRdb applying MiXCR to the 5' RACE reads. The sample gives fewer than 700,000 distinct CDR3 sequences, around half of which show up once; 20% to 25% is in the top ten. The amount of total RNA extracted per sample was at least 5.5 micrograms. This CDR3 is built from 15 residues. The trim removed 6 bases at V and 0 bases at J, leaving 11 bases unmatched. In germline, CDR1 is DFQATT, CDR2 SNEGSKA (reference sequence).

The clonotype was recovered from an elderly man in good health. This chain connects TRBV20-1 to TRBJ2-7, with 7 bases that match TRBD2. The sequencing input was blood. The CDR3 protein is CSAIVGGGPSYEQYF. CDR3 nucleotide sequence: TGCAGTGCCATTGTAGGCGGGGGTCCCTCCTACGAGCAGTACTTC.